The sample holds a few counts of the clone carrying this T cell receptor (beta chain). Unique molecular identifiers were incorporated into the prepared TCRbeta library. MiXCR, run by TCRdb on the PCR reads, gives a single entry per CDR3 protein. The sample holds 97,000 or so distinct CDR3 sequences, around 6.1% seen once. The data belong to a study of T-cell reconstitution after alpha-beta-depleted transplantation in children. The V end lost 4 bases, the J end lost 0 bases, and 7 bases lay between the germline ends. This CDR3 is 13 amino acids long. The sequenced sample was PBMCs, mostly from graft donor cells, obtained 60 days after TCRalphabeta/CD19-depleted stem cell transplant. The TCR comes from a female patient aged 2-9 years who had a stem cell transplant for Fanconi anemia, so the T cells may come from the graft donor. This chain joins TRBV12-3 or TRBV12-4 and TRBJ2-7; D unclear. Here the CDR3 reads CASSWAVSYEQYF. CDR3 bases: TGTGCCAGCAGTTGGGCGGTCTCCTACGAGCAGTACTTC.